Below are 12 T cell receptor beta chains sequenced from a single sample in a study of PD-1 blockade in classical Hodgkin lymphoma. Time point specified: cycle 4 day 1 (C4D1), after less than seven weeks of nivolumab. There was relapse after autologous stem cell transplantation in every patient, and there was variation in brentuximab vedotin exposure. Here immunoSEQ multiplex PCR was the method, and the copy in TCRdb shows in-frame clones only, minus some. This table holds some 100,000 clones, about 93% found once. This specimen was peripheral blood mononuclear cells (PBMCs), taken before the fourth cycle of nivolumab. These receptors all come from a human donor with classical Hodgkin lymphoma.

J is TRBJ1-5 and V is TRBV4-1; D is possibly TRBD1 (5 bases). From germline, CDR1 is MGHRA and CDR2 YSYEKL. This CDR3 region has 15 residues. The V end was cut by 1 base, the J end by 1 base, with 8 bases between. The CDR3 nucleotides read TGCGCCAGCAGCCAAGTGTGGGGGAGCAATCAGCCCCAGCATTTT. It specifies CASSQVWGSNQPQHF.

This sequence joins TRBV30 and TRBJ2-5, with 16 nucleotides matching TRBD2. The germline V gene encodes CDR1 GTSNPN and CDR2 SVGIG (reference sequence). The CDR3 spans 15 residues. V gave up 2 bases and J gave up 8 bases; unmatched junction bases: 5. CDR3 bases: TGTGCCTGGAGTTTCGGGACTAGCGGGAGGGAAACCCAGTACTTC. Amino acid sequence: CAWSFGTSGRETQYF.

This chain connects TRBV5-6 to TRBJ1-4; D is unclear. Trimming stripped 0 bases from V and 7 bases from J, with 10 bases between. CDR1 and CDR2 from the germline V gene are SGHDT and YYEEEE. There are 14 residues in the CDR3. CDR3 in DNA: TGTGCCAGCAGCTTGGCCGGGGTGGGTGAAAAACTGTTTTTT. Translating it yields CASSLAGVGEKLFF.

The chain combines TRBV27 with TRBJ2-5, with unresolved D. V lost 1 base and J lost 6, with 15 bases in between. This CDR3 spans 15 amino acids. Germline V gives CDR1 MNHEY, CDR2 SMNVEV (reference sequence). CDR3 nucleotide sequence: TGTGCCAGCAGTTTATGGTCGCGGAGTGTGAAGACCCAGTACTTC. It translates to CASSLWSRSVKTQYF.

CDR3 DNA: TGTGCCTTGGGCGGAGGTTTAGCAGATACGCAGTATTTT. Protein sequence: CALGGGLADTQYF. The V call is TRBV30, the J call TRBJ2-3; the D gene is possibly TRBD2 (5 bases). Germline-derived CDR1 and CDR2 are GTSNPN and SVGIG (reference sequence). Trimming cost V 7 bases and J 4 bases, with 15 bases left between them. The CDR3 runs 13 residues.

This sequence joins TRBV5-6 and TRBJ1-2; 7 nucleotides align to TRBD1. The V gene's germline CDR1 is SGHDT and CDR2 YYEEEE. V lost 3 bases to trimming and J lost 7 bases; unmatched junction nucleotides: 12. The CDR3 covers 15 residues. The CDR3 sequence: CASSSQGGAIRGYTF. The DNA for the CDR3 is TGTGCCAGCAGCTCCCAGGGGGGCGCAATTCGTGGCTACACCTTC.

The chain uses TRBV9 and TRBJ2-1, with 12 bases that match TRBD2. This CDR3 is built from 16 residues. Trimming cost V 0 bases and J 4 bases; bases outside gene matches: 2. Germline CDR1 is SGDLS and CDR2 is YYNGEE. The CDR3 spells CASSVGLAGDYNEQFF. CDR3 DNA sequence: TGTGCCAGCAGCGTAGGACTAGCGGGGGATTACAATGAGCAGTTCTTC.

The rearrangement uses TRBV7-8 and TRBJ2-2; no clear D gene. With 3 bases removed from V and 4 bases from J, the gap between germline ends came to 3 bases. CDR3 length: 12 amino acids. Germline V gene lookup returns CDR1 SGHVS and CDR2 FQNEAQ. CDR3 region: CASSLGTGELFF. CDR3 in DNA: TGTGCCAGCAGCTTGGGCACCGGGGAGCTGTTTTTT. Supplemented by reference TRBV7-8 and TRBJ2-2, the full variable domain reads GAGVSQSPRYKVAKRGQDVALRCDPISGHVSLFWYQQALGQGPEFLTYFQNEAQLDKSGLPSDRFFAERPEGSVSTLKIQRTQQEDSAVYLCASSLGTGELFFGEGSRLTVL.

This clone has only a few counts. The V and J genes are TRBV30 and TRBJ1-4, with a possible D match to TRBD1 (5 bases). This CDR3 has 13 residues. Trimming cost V 8 bases and J 3 bases, with 13 bases left between them. Germline V gives CDR1 GTSNPN, CDR2 SVGIG (reference sequence). Here the CDR3 DNA reads TGTGCCAGAGCTGGGGCGGCTAATGAAAAACTGTTTTTT. It translates to CARAGAANEKLFF.

The chain joins TRBV2 to TRBJ1-4, with D uncertain. The CDR3 contains 15 residues. V was clipped by 5 bases and J by 1 base, with 11 bases between them. Germline V CDR1 and CDR2: SNHLY, FYNNEI. The DNA of the CDR3 is TGTGCCAGCAGTAGGCATCCCCTAACTAATGAAAAACTGTTTTTT. It translates to CASSRHPLTNEKLFF.

The DNA of the CDR3 is TGTGCCAGCAGCTTGGCGTTAGGTTTGGAAGATACGCAGTATTTT. It codes for CASSLALGLEDTQYF. J is TRBJ2-3 and V is TRBV5-4; the D is unclear. Germline CDR1 reads SGHNT; CDR2 reads YYREEE (reference sequence). This CDR3 comprises 15 residues. V lost 0 bases to trimming and J lost 5 bases, with 13 bases between them.

The CDR3 nucleotides read TGTGCCAGCATTAAGAAAGAGACCCAGTACTTC. This codes for CASIKKETQYF. This chain links TRBV28 with TRBJ2-5; no reliable D call. In germline, CDR1 is MDHEN, CDR2 SYDVKM. The germline V and J ends were trimmed by 7 bases and 3 bases, with 6 bases remaining between them. The CDR3 runs to 11 residues. Drawing the rest from reference TRBV28 and TRBJ2-5, the complete variable domain is DVKVTQSSRYLVKRTGEKVFLECVQDMDHENMFWYRQDPGLGLRLIYFSYDVKMKEKGDIPEGYSVSREKKERFSLILESASTNQTSMYLCASIKKETQYFGPGTRLLVL.